This TCR beta chain was captured by sequencing in a study of coeliac disease. Repertoires were generated with immunoSEQ multiplex PCR, while TCRdb's copy carries only in-frame clones and drops some. The repertoire consists of a few thousand clones, with approximately 74% occurring once and the leading ten covering over 4.5%. V was trimmed by 7 bases and J by 6 bases, leaving 12 bases between them. The CDR3 runs to 11 residues. Germline V CDR1 and CDR2: SQVTM, ANQGSEA. The specimen was lamina propria lymphocytes from the gut. The TCR comes from a woman between 18 and 29 years old with active celiac disease. V and J are TRBV29-1 and TRBJ1-2; maybe TRBD1 (6 bases). The CDR3 coding sequence is TGCAGCGGGAGGACAGCCGATGGCTACACCTTC. Amino acid sequence: CSGRTADGYTF.